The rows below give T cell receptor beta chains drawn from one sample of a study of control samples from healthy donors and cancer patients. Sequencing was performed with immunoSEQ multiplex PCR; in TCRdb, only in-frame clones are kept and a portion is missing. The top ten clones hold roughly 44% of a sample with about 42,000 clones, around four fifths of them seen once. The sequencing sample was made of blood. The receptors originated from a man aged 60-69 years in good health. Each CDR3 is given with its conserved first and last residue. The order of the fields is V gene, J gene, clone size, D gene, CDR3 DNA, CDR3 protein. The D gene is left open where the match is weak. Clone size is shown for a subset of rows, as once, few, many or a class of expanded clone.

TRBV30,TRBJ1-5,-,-,TGTGCCTGGGGGACGTTTGGCAATCAGCCCCAGCATTTT,CAWGTFGNQPQHF
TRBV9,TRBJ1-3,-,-,TGTGCCAGCAGCGTAGCGGGAGGGCTCCGCTCTGGAAACACCATATATTTT,CASSVAGGLRSGNTIYF
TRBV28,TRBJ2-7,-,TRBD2,TGTGCCAGCAGTACATCGACTAGCGGGAGGGCCGACGAGCAGTACTTC,CASSTSTSGRADEQYF
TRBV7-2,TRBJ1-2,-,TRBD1,TGTGCCAGCAGCTTGGGACAGGCATCTTCCTATGGCTACACCTTC,CASSLGQASSYGYTF
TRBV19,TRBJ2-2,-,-,TGTGCCAGTAGTATAGTAGGAGGGGCGGCCGGGGAGCTGTTTTTT,CASSIVGGAAGELFF
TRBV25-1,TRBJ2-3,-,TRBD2,TGTGCCAGCAGTGACCCCGGACTAGCAGCAGATACGCAGTATTTT,CASSDPGLAADTQYF
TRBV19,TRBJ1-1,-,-,TGTGCCAGTAGTATCCCCAGGGCAACTGAAGCTTTCTTT,CASSIPRATEAFF
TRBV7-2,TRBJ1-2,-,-,TGTGCCAGCAGCTTAGCGTCCGGGTGGCGGAACTATGGCTACACCTTC,CASSLASGWRNYGYTF
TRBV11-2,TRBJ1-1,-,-,TGTGCCAGCAGCTTCGCCGGCACTGAAGCTTTCTTT,CASSFAGTEAFF
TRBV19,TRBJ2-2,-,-,TGTGCCACTACACGGGAGCTACTGAACACCGGGGAGCTGTTTTTT,CATTRELLNTGELFF
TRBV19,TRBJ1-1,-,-,TGTGCCAGTAGTAGAGCGAGGGTTGGCACTGAAGCTTTCTTT,CASSRARVGTEAFF
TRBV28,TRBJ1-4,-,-,TGTGCCAGCACCGTAAGCTCTGCAACTAATGAAAAACTGTTTTTT,CASTVSSATNEKLFF
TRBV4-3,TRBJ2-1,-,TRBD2,TGCGCCAGCAGCCAAGATCTAAGGACTAGTGGCAATGAGCAGTTCTTC,CASSQDLRTSGNEQFF
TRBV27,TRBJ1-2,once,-,TGTGCCAGCAGTTTTCGCAGGGGAAGCTATGGCTACACCTTC,CASSFRRGSYGYTF
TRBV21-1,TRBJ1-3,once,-,TGTGCCAGCAGCAACGTACAGGGGCCAAGCGGAGAAGGGAACTCTGGAAACACCATATATTTT,CASSNVQGPSGEGNSGNTIYF
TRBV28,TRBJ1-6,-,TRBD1,TGTGCCAGCAGTGATCCCGGGACAGGGGGTTTTATTTCACCCCTCCACTTT,CASSDPGTGGFISPLHF
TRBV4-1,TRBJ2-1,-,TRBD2,TGCGCCAGCAGCTTAGGGCCTAGAGGGGGGACTAGCGGGAAGCTCTACAATGAGCAGTTCTTC,CASSLGPRGGTSGKLYNEQFF
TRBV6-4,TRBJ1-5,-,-,TGTGCCAGCAGTAGACCCATGGCAGATCAAGGGGGATATAGCAATCAGCCCCAGCATTTT,CASSRPMADQGGYSNQPQHF
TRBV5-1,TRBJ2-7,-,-,TGCGCCAGCAGCTTGGTCGTGTTACCCTACGAGCAGTACTTC,CASSLVVLPYEQYF
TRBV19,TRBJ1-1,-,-,TGTGCCAGTAGTATCGGCAGGGGCTTGAACACTGAAGCTTTCTTT,CASSIGRGLNTEAFF
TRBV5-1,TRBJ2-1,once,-,TGCGCCAGCAGCTTGTTCCGAGAAGGGAACGAGCAGTTCTTC,CASSLFREGNEQFF
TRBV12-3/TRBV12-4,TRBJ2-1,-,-,TGTGCCAGCAGTTTTTCCTACAATGAGCAGTTCTTC,CASSFSYNEQFF
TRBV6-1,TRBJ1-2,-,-,TGTGCCAGCAGTGAGGTACAGGTTGGTGGCTACACCTTC,CASSEVQVGGYTF
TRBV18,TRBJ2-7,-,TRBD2,TGTGCCAGCTCACCACGATCTAGCGGGAGGTTGGGAGAGCAGTACTTC,CASSPRSSGRLGEQYF
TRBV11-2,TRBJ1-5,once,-,TGTGCCAGCAGCCCCTTCGGGGGTAATCAGCCCCAGCATTTT,CASSPFGGNQPQHF
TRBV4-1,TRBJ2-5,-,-,TGCGCCAGCAGCCAGAGTGGGGGGAGGGAGACCCAGTACTTC,CASSQSGGRETQYF
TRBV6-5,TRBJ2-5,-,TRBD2,TGTGCCAGCAGTACAGGACTAGCGGGAATAGAGACCCAGTACTTC,CASSTGLAGIETQYF
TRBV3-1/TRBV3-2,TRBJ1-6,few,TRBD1,TGTGCCAGCAGCCCCACAGGGGCGAGCTCACCCCTCCACTTT,CASSPTGASSPLHF
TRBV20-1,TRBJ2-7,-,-,TGCAGTGCTAGCTGGGGCGGGGAGCAGTACTTC,CSASWGGEQYF
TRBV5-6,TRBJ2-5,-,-,TGTGCCAGCAGCTTGTTCGCGACGGTTACCCAAGAGACCCAGTACTTC,CASSLFATVTQETQYF
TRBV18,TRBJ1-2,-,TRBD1,TGTGCCAGCTCACCAGACAGGGCTGGCTATGGCTACACCTTC,CASSPDRAGYGYTF
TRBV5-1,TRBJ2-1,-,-,TGCGCCAGCAGCCCCGGGTCGGGACCCTACAATGAGCAGTTCTTC,CASSPGSGPYNEQFF
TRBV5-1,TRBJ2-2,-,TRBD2,TGCGCCAGCAGCTTGGCGGGAGGAGGTGGCGGGGAGCTGTTTTTT,CASSLAGGGGGELFF
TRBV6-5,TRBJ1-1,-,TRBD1,TGTGCCAGCAGCTCGGGACAGGGTAACACTGAAGCTTTCTTT,CASSSGQGNTEAFF
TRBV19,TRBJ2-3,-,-,TGTGCCAGTAGGGAGCGCGGGCGCACAGATACGCAGTATTTT,CASRERGRTDTQYF
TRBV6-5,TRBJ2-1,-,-,TGTGCCAGCAGTTACGAGGGACCCACCTACAATGAGCAGTTCTTC,CASSYEGPTYNEQFF
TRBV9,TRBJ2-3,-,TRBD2,TGTGCCAGCAGCGACTTCCCGGGACTAGACACAGATACGCAGTATTTT,CASSDFPGLDTDTQYF
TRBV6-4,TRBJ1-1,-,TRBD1,TGTGCCAGCAGTGAGGGACAGGCAAACACTGAAGCTTTCTTT,CASSEGQANTEAFF
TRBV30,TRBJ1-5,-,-,TGTGCCTGGAGGGACACTACCTCAAATCAGCCCCAGCATTTT,CAWRDTTSNQPQHF
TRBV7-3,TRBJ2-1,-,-,TGTGCCAGCAGCTTAGGGTCCAACAATGAGCAGTTCTTC,CASSLGSNNEQFF
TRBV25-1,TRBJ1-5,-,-,TGTGCCAGCAGTGATGGGGCGGGGACCAATCAGCCCCAGCATTTT,CASSDGAGTNQPQHF
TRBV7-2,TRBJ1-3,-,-,TGTGCCAGCAGCTGGGACTGGAGCTCTGGAAACACCATATATTTT,CASSWDWSSGNTIYF
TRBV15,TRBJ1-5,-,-,TGTGCCACCAGCAGAGTAGGGTCCTCGCCCCAGCATTTT,CATSRVGSSPQHF
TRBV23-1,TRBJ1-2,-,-,TGCGCCAGCAGTCCCTCGGCCGGGCTCGGCTACACCTTC,CASSPSAGLGYTF
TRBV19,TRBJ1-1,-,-,TGTGCCAGTAGTACAACACAGGCCACGGGGACTGAAGCTTTCTTT,CASSTTQATGTEAFF
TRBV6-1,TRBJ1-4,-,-,TGTGCCAGCAGTGAATTGAGCGGAGGGAATGAAAAACTGTTTTTT,CASSELSGGNEKLFF
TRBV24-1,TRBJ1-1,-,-,TGTGCCACCAGTGATTTCGGGGAGGGAACGACTGAAGCTTTCTTT,CATSDFGEGTTEAFF
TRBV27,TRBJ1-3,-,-,TGTGCCAGCAAATTCTCCCAGGGAAACACCATATATTTT,CASKFSQGNTIYF
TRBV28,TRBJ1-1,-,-,TGTGCCAGCAGACTACAGGGCGCTGAAGCTTTCTTT,CASRLQGAEAFF
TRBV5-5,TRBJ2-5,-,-,TGTGCCAGCAGCTTGGTAGGAGAGACCCAGTACTTC,CASSLVGETQYF
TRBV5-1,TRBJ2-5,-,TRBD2,TGCGCCAGCAGCTTGGCCCGGACTAGCGGGAGTGTAGAGACCCAGTACTTC,CASSLARTSGSVETQYF
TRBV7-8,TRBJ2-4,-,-,TGTGCCAGCAGTCACCGGGGCAATCCGGACATTCAGTACTTC,CASSHRGNPDIQYF
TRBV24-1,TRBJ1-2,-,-,TGTGCCACCAGTGATCGAAGACAGGCTGCTGGCTACACCTTC,CATSDRRQAAGYTF
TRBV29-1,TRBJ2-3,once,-,TGCAGCGTTGGTTCAACCCAAAGGGGCACAGATACGCAGTATTTT,CSVGSTQRGTDTQYF
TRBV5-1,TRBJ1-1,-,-,TGCGCCAGCAGCTTGGCCTACGGAACCATGAACACTGAAGCTTTCTTT,CASSLAYGTMNTEAFF